Shown below are 28 T cell receptor beta chains from a single sample sequenced in a study of blood T cell repertoires in COVID-19. Generated by immunoSEQ multiplex PCR, the TCRdb table keeps only in-frame clones and is missing some. The sample has about 300,000 clones, roughly 86% seen once. Sequencing was done on a sample of peripheral blood. These receptors were obtained from a woman younger than 45 with COVID-19, enrolled during active disease.

This chain uses TRBV7-9 with TRBJ1-2; TRBD1 aligns across 8 bases. Germline CDR1 reads SEHNR; CDR2 reads FQNEAQ (reference sequence). The junction had 11 bases not matched to a gene; V was cut back by 5 bases and J by 3 bases. The CDR3 has 16 amino acids. The CDR3 DNA is TGTGCCAGCAGCCCCTGGGACAGGCCTGCGGACTATGGCTACACCTTC. Protein sequence: CASSPWDRPADYGYTF. The full variable domain, completed using reference TRBV7-9 and TRBJ1-2, is DTGVSQNPRHKITKRGQNVTFRCDPISEHNRLYWYRQTLGQGPEFLTYFQNEAQLEKSRLLSDRFSAERPKGSFSTLEIQRTEQGDSAMYLCASSPWDRPADYGYTFGSGTRLTVV.

V gene TRBV28 combines with J gene TRBJ2-1; D may be TRBD1 (5 bases). The V gene lost 6 bases and the J gene lost 9 bases, with 18 bases spanning the gap. The germline gives CDR1 MDHEN, CDR2 SYDVKM. This CDR3 has 14 amino acids. CDR3 in amino acids: CASSPARDRGEQFF. The CDR3 nucleotides read TGTGCCAGCAGCCCTGCCAGGGATAGGGGTGAGCAGTTCTTC.

The chain joins TRBV9 to TRBJ1-2; D call uncertain. Deletions cut 3 bases from V and 3 bases from J, with 15 bases between. Looked up from germline, CDR1 is SGDLS and CDR2 is YYNGEE. The CDR3 covers 15 residues. CDR3 in amino acids: CASSAGGKPDYGYTF. CDR3 nucleotides: TGTGCCAGCAGCGCGGGAGGGAAACCAGACTATGGCTACACCTTC.

This chain joins TRBV2 and TRBJ2-3; 7 bases match TRBD1. After removal of 8 bases from V and 2 bases from J, the junction contained 7 bases not matched to a gene. The CDR3 totals 14 residues. Germline V lookup: CDR1 SNHLY, CDR2 FYNNEI. CDR3 in DNA: TGTGCCAGCGTGTCCGACAGGGACACAGATACGCAGTATTTT. It yields the protein CASVSDRDTDTQYF. Variable domain in full (rest from reference TRBV2 and TRBJ2-3): EPEVTQTPSHQVTQMGQEVILRCVPISNHLYFYWYRQILGQKVEFLVSFYNNEISEKSEIFDDQFSVERPDGSNFTLKIRSTKLEDSAMYFCASVSDRDTDTQYFGPGTRLTVL.

This clone has just a few counts. This chain uses TRBV2 with TRBJ1-2; tentatively, D is TRBD1 (6 bases). V was pared by 4 bases and J by 4 bases, with 13 bases between. CDR3 length: 14 residues. Looked up from germline, CDR1 is SNHLY and CDR2 is FYNNEI. The CDR3 loop is CASSATGKSYGYTF. The CDR3 bases are TGTGCCAGCAGTGCAACAGGGAAATCCTATGGCTACACCTTC.

V gene TRBV2 combines with J gene TRBJ1-4; perhaps TRBD1 as D (6 bases). Germline V gives CDR1 SNHLY, CDR2 FYNNEI. There are 14 residues in the CDR3. V was clipped by 8 bases and J by 4 bases, with 14 bases between them. Here the CDR3 DNA reads TGTGCCAGCTCTCGGACAGATTATAATGAAAAACTGTTTTTT. It is translated as CASSRTDYNEKLFF.

The genes are TRBV12-2 and TRBJ2-4; TRBD2, the table's D call, lacks a check against the DNA. TRBV12-2 is labeled a pseudogene. The CDR3 runs to 13 residues. The CDR3 DNA is TGTGCAAGTCGCTTAGCGTTAGCGGACATTCAGTACTTC. Its translation is CASRLALADIQYF.

The CDR3 bases are TGTGCCACCAGCAGAGATCCTAGCGGGGGGTTTAGCTCCTACAATGAGCAGTTCTTC. Amino acids: CATSRDPSGGFSSYNEQFF. The rearrangement joins TRBV15 to TRBJ2-1, with 11 bases fitting TRBD2. Trimming cost V 0 bases and J 0 bases; bases outside gene matches: 7. From germline, CDR1 is LNHNV and CDR2 YYDKDF (reference sequence). The CDR3 contains 19 residues.

Only one count was recorded for this clone. The chain recombines TRBV5-4 with TRBJ2-2, with TRBD2 matching 10 bases. The CDR3 has 17 amino acids. V dropped 2 bases and J dropped 2; count of bases not matched to a gene: 6. CDR1 and CDR2 from the germline V gene are SGHNT and YYREEE (reference sequence). CDR3 residues: CASSFGLADYNTGELFF. As DNA, the CDR3 is TGTGCCAGCAGCTTCGGACTAGCGGATTACAACACCGGGGAGCTGTTTTTT. Full variable domain (remainder filled in from reference TRBV5-4 and TRBJ2-2): ETGVTQSPTHLIKTRGQQVTLRCSSQSGHNTVSWYQQALGQGPQFIFQYYREEENGRGNFPPRFSGLQFPNYSSELNVNALELDDSALYLCASSFGLADYNTGELFFGEGSRLTVL.

This clone was recorded once. The V and J genes are TRBV6-5 and TRBJ1-1; D remains unclear. The CDR3 extends over 12 amino acids. CDR1 and CDR2 (germline): MNHEY, SVGAGI. The germline V and J ends were trimmed by 2 bases and 7 bases, with 8 bases remaining between them. In nucleotides, the CDR3 is TGTGCCAGCAGTTACAACCGGTATGAAGCTTTCTTT. Translation gives CASSYNRYEAFF.

This sequence joins TRBV7-6 and TRBJ1-1, with a possible D match to TRBD1 (5 bases). Trimming took 0 bases from V and 1 from J, leaving 9 bases between them. Per germline, CDR1 SGHVS and CDR2 FNYEAQ. CDR3 length: 15 residues. CDR3 nucleotide sequence: TGTGCCAGCAGCTTAGCGTCAGGGTCGAACACTGAAGCTTTCTTT. It translates to CASSLASGSNTEAFF.

The chain links TRBV20-1 to TRBJ2-1, with TRBD2 as a possible D gene (6 bases). CDR1 is DFQATT, CDR2 SNEGSKA, per germline (reference sequence). The V and J ends lost 6 bases and 8 bases respectively, with 11 bases between them. This CDR3 has 11 residues. CDR3 sequence reads: CSAGPSDEQFF. CDR3 DNA sequence: TGCAGTGCCGGCCCTAGCGATGAGCAGTTCTTC.

The gene calls are TRBV19 and TRBJ2-7, with 10 positions matching TRBD1. The germline V gene encodes CDR1 LNHDA and CDR2 SQIVND (reference sequence). The V gene end was trimmed by 6 bases and the J gene end by 4 bases; junction bases not matched to a gene: 12. The CDR3 is 16 amino acids. The DNA of the CDR3 is TGTGCCAGTAGCCCACTGGGTGGGACAGGGGTGTACGAGCAGTACTTC. As protein: CASSPLGGTGVYEQYF.

The chain has TRBV7-3 and TRBJ1-6; unclear D gene. Germline assignment: CDR1 SGHTA and CDR2 FQGTGA. V dropped 1 base and J dropped 7 bases, with 14 bases sitting between them. This CDR3 has 16 residues. The CDR3 reads CASSLRPRGSNSPLHF. DNA of the CDR3: TGTGCCAGCAGCTTAAGGCCGCGGGGATCAAATTCACCCCTCCACTTT.

The J gene is TRBJ2-3, the V gene TRBV9; possible D gene TRBD1, 6 bases. Germline-derived CDR1 and CDR2 are SGDLS and YYNGEE. The ends were cut back, 3 bases at V and 0 bases at J, with 17 bases in the middle. The CDR3 covers 17 residues. The CDR3 DNA follows: TGTGCCAGCAGCGCTGGGGGCGGCCCAGCTAGCACAGATACGCAGTATTTT. Protein sequence: CASSAGGGPASTDTQYF. The entire variable domain, with the rest obtained from reference TRBV9 and TRBJ2-3, is as follows: DSGVTQTPKHLITATGQRVTLRCSPRSGDLSVYWYQQSLDQGLQFLIQYYNGEERAKGNILERFSAQQFPDLHSELNLSSLELGDSALYFCASSAGGGPASTDTQYFGPGTRLTVL.

The chain has TRBV2 and TRBJ1-2; a weak D match, TRBD1 (6 bases). Per germline, CDR1 SNHLY and CDR2 FYNNEI. Trimming stripped 6 bases from V and 5 bases from J, with 10 bases between. This CDR3 has 12 residues. CDR3 DNA sequence: TGTGCCAGCAGCGGGGACATTTATGGCTACACCTTC. Translated: CASSGDIYGYTF.

This clone was seen more than once but under ten times. The gene calls are TRBV5-4 and TRBJ1-2; tentatively, D is TRBD1 (6 bases). From germline, CDR1 is SGHNT and CDR2 YYREEE (reference sequence). The length of the CDR3 is 16 residues. V was clipped by 4 bases and J by 4 bases, with 20 bases between them. CDR3 loop: CASSQGTDHRVYGYTF. CDR3 coding DNA: TGTGCCAGCAGCCAGGGGACGGACCATCGGGTCTATGGCTACACCTTC. The whole variable domain, remainder taken from reference TRBV5-4 and TRBJ1-2, is ETGVTQSPTHLIKTRGQQVTLRCSSQSGHNTVSWYQQALGQGPQFIFQYYREEENGRGNFPPRFSGLQFPNYSSELNVNALELDDSALYLCASSQGTDHRVYGYTFGSGTRLTVV.

The chain carries TRBV5-6 and TRBJ2-1; 9 nucleotides agree with TRBD2. The CDR3 is 19 amino acids. Germline loops: CDR1 SGHDT, CDR2 YYEEEE. Trimming took 0 bases from V and 4 from J; bases not matched to a gene: 14. The CDR3 DNA sequence: TGTGCCAGCAGCTTGGCGATAACATCGAGCGGGGGGATATACAATGAGCAGTTCTTC. This translates into CASSLAITSSGGIYNEQFF.

The chain joins TRBV10-2 to TRBJ2-3, with 9 bases aligning to TRBD2. Germline-derived CDR1 and CDR2 are WSHSY and SAAADI. V lost 7 bases and J lost 6; bases outside the gene matches: 8. The CDR3 has 14 residues. The chain's CDR3 is CASKSGGSGDTQYF. For the CDR3, the DNA is TGCGCCAGCAAGAGCGGGGGGTCGGGGGATACGCAGTATTTT.

V gene TRBV7-2 combines with J gene TRBJ2-3, with 10 nucleotides matching TRBD2. Germline CDR1 and CDR2: SGHTA and FQGNSA. The V segment lost 3 bases and the J segment 5 bases; nucleotides outside the gene matches: 5. The CDR3 is 15 amino acids. CDR3 in amino acids: CASSLNSGGIDTQYF. CDR3 nucleotides: TGTGCCAGCAGCTTGAATAGCGGGGGGATAGATACGCAGTATTTT.

The CDR3 DNA sequence: TGTGCCAGCAGTTACTCGCCCAGGGCGAGGACCGGGGAGCTGTTTTTT. This sequence encodes CASSYSPRARTGELFF. The V call is TRBV6-5, the J call TRBJ2-2; D might be TRBD1 (5 bases). From germline, CDR1 is MNHEY and CDR2 SVGAGI. V lost 0 bases and J lost 5, with 13 bases in between. The CDR3 sequence is 16 residues long.

The J gene is TRBJ2-1, the V gene TRBV7-6, with D possibly being TRBD2 (5 bases). This CDR3 contains 15 residues. In germline, CDR1 is SGHVS, CDR2 FNYEAQ. Trimming pared 1 base from V and 8 bases from J, leaving 15 bases between. CDR3 residues: CASSLVPTRVDEQFF. The CDR3 DNA is TGTGCCAGCAGCTTAGTGCCTACTAGAGTCGATGAGCAGTTCTTC.

This clone showed up just once. The genes are TRBV7-8 and TRBJ1-2, with a possible D match to TRBD1 (5 bases). This CDR3 is 14 amino acids long. V was trimmed by 2 bases and J by 5 bases, leaving 12 bases between them. Germline CDR1 and CDR2: SGHVS and FQNEAQ. CDR3 in DNA: TGTGCCAGCAGCTTACTGGGGCGAAATTATGGCTACACCTTC. Protein: CASSLLGRNYGYTF.

This clone appeared a single time. The chain carries TRBV6-5 and TRBJ2-6, with unresolved D. Germline V lookup: CDR1 MNHEY, CDR2 SVGAGI. This CDR3 is built from 15 residues. Trimming pared 3 bases from V and 0 bases from J, leaving 6 bases between. CDR3 nucleotides: TGTGCCAGCAGTTATTGGAGCTCTGGGGCCAACGTCCTGACTTTC. Protein sequence: CASSYWSSGANVLTF.

The genes are TRBV9 and TRBJ1-1; D gene ambiguous. CDR1 SGDLS and CDR2 YYNGEE come from the germline V gene. Trimming removed 4 bases from V and 6 bases from J, with 13 bases in between. The CDR3 has 13 residues. This CDR3 is CASSPEVGAEAFF. The CDR3 DNA sequence: TGTGCCAGCAGCCCTGAGGTAGGCGCTGAAGCTTTCTTT.

The V and J genes are TRBV27 and TRBJ2-7; D uncertain. V was trimmed by 7 bases and J by 0 bases, leaving 10 bases between them. The germline CDR1 and CDR2 sequences are MNHEY and SMNVEV (reference sequence). The CDR3 runs to 13 residues. This chain's CDR3 is CASTATGSYEQYF. In DNA, the CDR3 is TGTGCCAGCACCGCGACTGGCTCCTACGAGCAGTACTTC.

The chain uses TRBV18 and TRBJ1-2; TRBD1 might be the D (6 bases). Germline V lookup: CDR1 KGHSH, CDR2 LQKENI. V dropped 2 bases and J dropped 2 bases, with 9 bases sitting between them. The CDR3 sequence is 14 residues long. The DNA for the CDR3 is TGTGCCAGCTCACCAGCTGGACAGAACTATGGCTACACCTTC. Translated: CASSPAGQNYGYTF.

The chain is built from TRBV10-2 and TRBJ2-5, with 13 bases lining up with TRBD2. The CDR3 spans 17 residues. J gave up 2 bases and V 5 bases, and 8 bases lay outside the gene matches. Germline lookup yields CDR1 WSHSY and CDR2 SAAADI. CDR3: CASSRLAGGRKQETQYF. The DNA of the CDR3 is TGCGCCAGCAGTCGACTAGCGGGGGGTAGAAAACAAGAGACCCAGTACTTC.